The 28 T cell receptor beta chains below were found in one sample sequenced in a study of human T cells and chemical hapten exposure. TCRdb processed the RACE reads anew with MiXCR; each CDR3 protein has one entry. The sample includes roughly 180,000 distinct CDR3 sequences, around 22% of them seen just once. The sample's time point: patch test 1, 2 weeks after DPC sensitization. Treatment of the sample: therapeutic diphenylcyclopropenone sensitization with weekly scalp DPC. The specimen was whole blood, collected in connection with sensitization to the hapten diphenylcyclopropenone (DPC). The receptors were gathered from a woman between 45 and 60 years old with alopecia areata. Some clones in this sample may be carry-over from other donors' samples.

The V call is TRBV5-1, the J call TRBJ2-7; D gene ambiguous. Trimming left V 3 bases short and J 3 bases short, with 16 bases between. The germline V gene has CDR1 SGHRS and CDR2 YFSETQ. The CDR3 totals 15 residues. CDR3 sequence reads: CASSSNNFPHYEQYF. CDR3 DNA sequence: TGCGCCAGCAGCTCGAACAATTTTCCCCACTACGAGCAGTACTTC.

This chain connects TRBV28 to TRBJ2-1; maybe TRBD2 (7 bases). The V gene's germline CDR1 is MDHEN and CDR2 SYDVKM. There are 16 residues in the CDR3. Trimming removed 4 bases at V and 4 bases at J, with 17 bases between. The DNA of the CDR3 is TGTGCCAGCAGTTCTCTTGGGGGGGGCGCTTACAATGAGCAGTTCTTC. It encodes CASSSLGGGAYNEQFF.

This clonotype was picked up a small number of times. The CDR3 sequence: CASSPIRWQGAYEQYF. The CDR3 nucleotides read TGTGCCAGCAGCCCCATTCGTTGGCAGGGGGCCTACGAGCAGTACTTC. The J gene is TRBJ2-7, the V gene TRBV11-2; TRBD1 matches at 7 bases. The V and J ends lost 5 bases and 2 bases, in that order; junction bases with no gene match: 12. CDR3 size: 16 residues. Germline CDR1 reads SGHAT; CDR2 reads FQNNGV.

This clonotype was counted a few times. The chain carries TRBV10-2 and TRBJ1-2; possibly TRBD1 for D (6 bases). Trimming stripped 8 bases from V and 0 bases from J, with 7 bases between. Germline V gene data show CDR1 as WSHSY and CDR2 as SAAADI. The CDR3 spans 12 residues. CDR3 amino acids: CASGTSNYGYTF. The CDR3 coding sequence is TGCGCCAGCGGGACATCTAACTATGGCTACACCTTC.

V and J are TRBV12-3 or TRBV12-4 and TRBJ2-1; unclear D gene. The CDR3 covers 13 residues. V was cut by 6 bases and J by 8 bases, with 14 bases left in between. The CDR3 DNA is TGTGCCAGCAGCCCCGGTCCCCCCCATGAGCAGTTCTTC. Its protein product is CASSPGPPHEQFF.

The V gene is TRBV28, the J gene TRBJ2-7; D is perhaps TRBD2 (6 bases). Germline-derived CDR1 and CDR2 are MDHEN and SYDVKM. V lost 6 bases, J lost 0 bases, and 18 bases lay in between. The CDR3 length is 16 residues. As DNA, the CDR3 is TGTGCCAGCAGATTCCCGCGGGGCCGGAGCTCCTACGAGCAGTACTTC. Translation: CASRFPRGRSSYEQYF.

This chain links TRBV3-1 with TRBJ2-3, with 8 bases lining up with TRBD2. V was pared by 2 bases and J by 5 bases, with 3 bases of the junction left unmatched. Germline lookup yields CDR1 LGHDT and CDR2 YNNKEL (reference sequence). This CDR3 contains 14 residues. The CDR3 nucleotides are TGTGCCAGCAGCCAACGGGAGGGTGTAGATACGCAGTATTTT. This sequence encodes CASSQREGVDTQYF.

This chain uses TRBV12-3 or TRBV12-4 with TRBJ2-3; 13 bases are shared with TRBD2. The CDR3 totals 15 residues. V was clipped by 5 bases and J by 3 bases; unmatched bases: 2. CDR3 in amino acids: CASSTGLAGTDTQYF. The CDR3 DNA follows: TGTGCCAGCAGTACGGGACTAGCGGGAACAGATACGCAGTATTTT.

The chain couples TRBV29-1 to TRBJ2-7; TRBD1 agrees at 8 bases. CDR3 length equals 16 residues. V shed 2 bases, J shed 7 bases, and the junction held 16 bases outside the gene matches. Germline V CDR1 and CDR2: SQVTM, ANQGSEA. In DNA, the CDR3 is TGCAGCGTTGAAATACCAGACGGGACAGGTGACTGGGAGCAGTACTTC. Its translation: CSVEIPDGTGDWEQYF.

The chain links TRBV7-2 to TRBJ2-2, with 8 bases identical to TRBD1. The CDR3 contains 16 residues. From germline, CDR1 is SGHTA and CDR2 FQGNSA. Trimming cost V 2 bases and J 4 bases; bases outside gene matches: 6. The CDR3 DNA follows: TGTGCCAGCAGCTTAACTAGTGACAGGGGCACCGGGGAGCTGTTTTTT. It codes for CASSLTSDRGTGELFF.

The CDR3 DNA follows: TGTGCCAGCAGTGAGGCACCCGTGAACACTGAAGCTTTCTTT. This gives the protein CASSEAPVNTEAFF. V gene TRBV2 combines with J gene TRBJ1-1; no clear D gene. CDR1 and CDR2 (germline): SNHLY, FYNNEI. V lost 3 bases and J lost 0, with 8 bases in between. The CDR3 has 14 amino acids.

This clonotype was recorded a few times. The chain combines TRBV11-2 with TRBJ2-7; TRBD2 aligns across 7 bases. CDR1 is SGHAT and CDR2 is FQNNGV in the germline V gene. The CDR3 runs to 17 residues. V shed 1 base and J 3 bases; nucleotides not matched to a gene: 12. The CDR3 here is CASSLVSYGRLVYEQYF. The CDR3 DNA reads as TGTGCCAGCAGCTTAGTGTCGTACGGGAGGCTGGTCTACGAGCAGTACTTC.

Here the CDR3 DNA reads TGTGCCAGCAGACGACTCGCCAGGGGGGGGACCGGGGAGCTGTTTTTT. As protein: CASRRLARGGTGELFF. The chain joins TRBV6-5 to TRBJ2-2; D assignment may be TRBD1 or TRBD2 (7 bases each). Trimming pared 6 bases from V and 5 bases from J, leaving 19 bases between. The CDR3 consists of 16 residues. The germline CDR1 and CDR2 sequences are MNHEY and SVGAGI.

The genes are TRBV29-1 and TRBJ2-6; D unclear. The CDR3 contains 15 residues. The V gene's germline CDR1 is SQVTM and CDR2 ANQGSEA. V lost 2 bases and J 0 bases, leaving 8 bases between the germline ends. The DNA for the CDR3 is TGCAGCGTTGAATTTCGACACTCTGGGGCCAACGTCCTGACTTTC. Its protein is CSVEFRHSGANVLTF.

The chain has TRBV4-2 and TRBJ2-1; 9 positions agree with TRBD2. CDR3 length: 14 residues. Germline V lookup: CDR1 LGHNA, CDR2 YNFKEQ. Trimming removed 0 bases from V and 15 bases from J; junction bases left unmatched: 9. The CDR3 DNA reads as TGTGCCAGCAGCCAAGAGGGGGGCGGGAGGGCCCCGTTCTTC. Translated: CASSQEGGGRAPFF.

V and J are TRBV12-3 or TRBV12-4 and TRBJ2-6; no reliable D call. V shed 6 bases and J shed 3 bases, with 12 bases lying between them. This CDR3 region has 15 residues. The CDR3 bases are TGTGCCAGCAGCAATCTAGGGCGTGGGGCCAACGTCCTGACTTTC. Amino acids: CASSNLGRGANVLTF.

In nucleotides, the CDR3 is TGTGCCATCAGCGAAGCGGGGGAGTCCTACAATGAGCAGTTCTTC. Translation gives CAISEAGESYNEQFF. V is TRBV10-3 and J is TRBJ2-1; TRBD2 aligns across 8 bases. This CDR3 spans 15 amino acids. V was clipped by 6 bases and J by 1 base; unmatched bases: 5. Germline CDR1 and CDR2: ENHRY and SYGVKD.

This clonotype was seen only a few times. The chain joins TRBV7-9 to TRBJ2-1; TRBD2 agrees at 12 bases. The CDR3 is 15 residues long. J lost 5 bases, V lost 5 bases, and 4 bases had no gene match. Germline assignment: CDR1 SEHNR and CDR2 FQNEAQ (reference sequence). The CDR3 loop reads CASSTRTSGNNEQFF. The CDR3 DNA sequence: TGTGCCAGCAGCACCAGGACTAGCGGGAACAATGAGCAGTTCTTC.

The chain combines TRBV29-1 with TRBJ2-3; D remains ambiguous. The V gene's germline CDR1 is SQVTM and CDR2 ANQGSEA. The CDR3 is 13 amino acids. V was cut by 3 bases and J by 4 bases, with 11 bases left in between. CDR3 DNA: TGCAGCGTTGAGCGGACCAGGTCAGATACGCAGTATTTT. This translates into CSVERTRSDTQYF.

The chain has TRBV7-9 and TRBJ2-1; TRBD1 aligns across 7 bases. CDR1 SEHNR and CDR2 FQNEAQ come from the germline V gene (reference sequence). Trimming removed 4 bases from V and 4 bases from J; junction bases left unmatched: 10. This CDR3 region has 16 residues. This chain's CDR3 is CASSSNRGFLYNEQFF. CDR3 sequence (DNA): TGTGCCAGCAGCTCTAACAGGGGCTTCCTTTACAATGAGCAGTTCTTC.

In its sample, this clonotype was seen a few times. The gene calls are TRBV7-9 and TRBJ2-5; 14 bases map to TRBD2. After removal of 5 bases from V and 5 bases from J, the junction contained 10 bases not matched to a gene. CDR3 size: 17 residues. The germline V gene encodes CDR1 SEHNR and CDR2 FQNEAQ (reference sequence). CDR3 sequence reads: CASSPLPGLAGAETQYF. The CDR3 nucleotides are TGTGCCAGCAGCCCCCTGCCGGGACTAGCGGGAGCGGAGACCCAGTACTTC. Full variable domain (outside the CDR3, taken from reference TRBV7-9 and TRBJ2-5): DTGVSQNPRHKITKRGQNVTFRCDPISEHNRLYWYRQTLGQGPEFLTYFQNEAQLEKSRLLSDRFSAERPKGSFSTLEIQRTEQGDSAMYLCASSPLPGLAGAETQYFGPGTRLLVL.

This clonotype was seen many times. The chain couples TRBV7-9 to TRBJ1-5; tentatively, D is TRBD1 (6 bases). Germline values: CDR1 SEHNR, CDR2 FQNEAQ (reference sequence). The V and J ends lost 5 bases and 2 bases respectively, with 10 bases between them. CDR3 size: 14 residues. The CDR3 reads CASSQAGGNQPQHF. In nucleotides, the CDR3 is TGTGCCAGCAGCCAAGCAGGGGGCAATCAGCCCCAGCATTTT.

The chain uses TRBV14 and TRBJ2-3, with 8 positions matching TRBD2. This CDR3 spans 15 amino acids. The V gene end was trimmed by 1 base and the J gene end by 3 bases; junction bases not matched to a gene: 3. The germline V gene has CDR1 SGHDN and CDR2 FVKESK. CDR3 loop: CASSQVTGGTDTQYF. As DNA, the CDR3 is TGTGCCAGCAGCCAAGTAACGGGAGGGACAGATACGCAGTATTTT.

This clonotype was picked up a small number of times. The rearrangement joins TRBV5-1 to TRBJ1-1, with unresolved D. This CDR3 region has 14 residues. Trimming shortened V by 6 bases and J by 5 bases, and 17 bases separated the two germline ends. Germline assignment: CDR1 SGHRS and CDR2 YFSETQ. The chain's CDR3 is CASKEQSGRTEAFF. CDR3 in DNA: TGCGCCAGCAAGGAACAGTCTGGTAGGACTGAAGCTTTCTTT.

The V gene is TRBV20-1, the J gene TRBJ1-5, with D possibly being TRBD1 (5 bases). Germline lookup yields CDR1 DFQATT and CDR2 SNEGSKA (reference sequence). V was shortened by 5 bases and J by 0 bases, with 14 bases between the two germline ends. This CDR3 is built from 15 residues. CDR3 loop: CSALGTEYSNQPQHF. The DNA for the CDR3 is TGCAGTGCTCTTGGGACGGAGTATAGCAATCAGCCCCAGCATTTT.

This clonotype has only a few counts. This chain uses TRBV28 with TRBJ1-2, with D maybe TRBD1 (6 bases). The V gene's germline CDR1 is MDHEN and CDR2 SYDVKM. The ends were cut back, 2 bases at V and 6 bases at J, with 19 bases in the middle. This CDR3 region has 16 residues. In DNA form, the CDR3 reads TGTGCCAGCAGTTTACCCGGACGGGGGCGCTGGGATGGCTACACCTTC. Residues: CASSLPGRGRWDGYTF.

This clonotype was seen ten or more times. The chain couples TRBV20-1 to TRBJ2-2; D ambiguous. Trimming removed 0 bases from V and 6 bases from J, with 5 bases in between. The CDR3 runs 12 residues. Germline V gene lookup returns CDR1 DFQATT and CDR2 SNEGSKA (reference sequence). CDR3 region: CSARDHPGELFF. CDR3 nucleotides: TGCAGTGCTAGAGACCATCCCGGGGAGCTGTTTTTT.

Only a few counts were recorded for this clonotype. The rearrangement uses TRBV20-1 and TRBJ2-1, with unresolved D. The V end was cut by 0 bases, the J end by 7 bases, with 13 bases between. The germline CDR1 and CDR2 sequences are DFQATT and SNEGSKA (reference sequence). The CDR3 spans 14 residues. As DNA, the CDR3 is TGCAGTGCTAGAGAAGCCGCAATAACGAATGAGCAGTTCTTC. Protein product: CSAREAAITNEQFF.